This entry describes one TCR beta chain. One end of the junction fails to match germline, which may point to a read error. In the source study's methods: The authors estimated nucleated cell counts from reference gene primer amplification. This table comes from immunoSEQ multiplex PCR, and its TCRdb copy is limited to in-frame clones, with some not included. That table supplies the V and J calls and clone size; D and trimming were determined from the DNA. The table records about 380,000 clones, about 80% of them present only once. Germline V gene sequence: CDR1 SEHNR, CDR2 FQNEAQ (reference sequence). The CDR3 runs to 13 residues. This specimen comes from a study of blood T cell repertoires in COVID-19. Study background: The origin of the acute and convalescent COVID-19 samples was the United States, Italy and Spain. Sources were T cells, B-cell-depleted T cells, or PBMCs; the material itself was cDNA or gDNA.

The sample comprised peripheral blood. The receptor's source is a human donor with acute or convalescent COVID-19. The donor label of this sample is uncertain. The genes are TRBV7-9 and TRBJ1-4, with D possibly matching TRBD1 (5 bases). The CDR3 region has the DNA TGTGCCAGCAGCCTAGCAAGGGGTGAAAAACTGTTTTTT. It specifies CASSLARGEKLFF.